A single sample gave rise to the 10 T cell receptor beta chains below, sequenced in a study of blood T cells in healthy people across ages (dated by TCRdb to 2014 to 2015). The library was generated by 5' RACE. The sequencer was an Illumina HiSeq 2500. The second PCR ran for roughly 7 to 11 cycles and used a J-beta primer mix along with a sample-barcoded 5' primer. TCRdb reprocessed the public reads (quality trimming at Q25 with fastp, clone calling with MiXCR) and kept in-frame beta chains. When rows share a CDR3 protein, they turn into one entry using the most common DNA and genes. This sample lists over a million distinct CDR3 sequences; 40% to 50% were detected once. The ten largest clones take up approximately 19% of the sample. Sequenced: blood. Receptors originate from a woman aged 55-69 years in good health.

Only a few counts were recorded for this clonotype. The gene calls are TRBV5-1 and TRBJ2-7; D unclear. The germline V and J ends were trimmed by 9 bases and 6 bases, with 19 bases remaining between them. Germline V gene data show CDR1 as SGHRS and CDR2 as YFSETQ. The CDR3 loop spans 13 amino acids. The CDR3 here is CATRKDGFGEQYF. CDR3 sequence (DNA): TGCGCCACCAGAAAGGACGGGTTCGGCGAGCAGTACTTC.

This clonotype was seen once. V gene TRBV12-3 or TRBV12-4 combines with J gene TRBJ2-2, with 14 bases that match TRBD2. V trimming: 7 bases; J trimming: 6 bases; junction bases outside the gene matches: 7. This CDR3 spans 16 amino acids. CDR3 residues: CASTPPGLAGAGELFF. In DNA, the CDR3 is TGTGCCAGCACCCCTCCGGGACTAGCGGGAGCCGGGGAGCTGTTTTTT.

This chain joins TRBV6-5 and TRBJ2-7; 8 bases are shared with TRBD1. CDR3 length equals 17 residues. CDR1 is MNHEY and CDR2 is SVGAGI in the germline V gene. V trimming: 0 bases; J trimming: 1 base; junction bases outside the gene matches: 8. The DNA of the CDR3 is TGTGCCAGCAGTTACTCGACTCGGGGACAGGCTTCCTACGAGCAGTACTTC. Amino acids: CASSYSTRGQASYEQYF.

V gene TRBV6-1 combines with J gene TRBJ1-3; D uncertain. The CDR3 sequence is 17 residues long. Trimming stripped 4 bases from V and 0 bases from J, with 16 bases between. CDR1 MNHNS and CDR2 SASEGT come from the germline V gene. The CDR3 sequence is CASSGHFTEYSGNTIYF. The CDR3 DNA follows: TGTGCCAGCAGTGGACACTTCACAGAGTACTCTGGAAACACCATATATTTT.

J is TRBJ2-1 and V is TRBV12-3 or TRBV12-4; TRBD2 aligns across 7 bases. V lost 6 bases, J lost 0 bases, and 8 bases stayed unmatched. The CDR3 extends over 16 amino acids. CDR3 residues: CASSSGTTSSYNEQFF. The CDR3 region has the DNA TGTGCCAGCAGCTCCGGGACTACCTCCTCCTACAATGAGCAGTTCTTC.

This clonotype appeared a single time. The chain employs TRBV11-2 and TRBJ2-3, with D maybe TRBD2 (6 bases). Trimming shortened V by 5 bases and J by 4 bases, and 16 bases separated the two germline ends. This CDR3 is 15 amino acids long. The germline CDR1 and CDR2 sequences are SGHAT and FQNNGV. Here the CDR3 reads CASSPVLGGPDTQYF. The CDR3 DNA reads as TGTGCCAGCAGCCCCGTGTTGGGGGGACCAGATACGCAGTATTTT.

In its sample, this clonotype was seen a few times. The chain combines TRBV13 with TRBJ2-1; no reliable D call. CDR3 length: 14 residues. Germline CDR1 reads PRHDT; CDR2 reads FYEKMQ (reference sequence). V dropped 0 bases and J dropped 5 bases, with 8 bases sitting between them. DNA for the CDR3: TGTGCCAGCAGCTTAGGGGCAGATAACAATGAGCAGTTCTTC. Encoded protein: CASSLGADNNEQFF.

This chain joins TRBV6-5 and TRBJ2-5; 9 nucleotides match TRBD1. The CDR3 has 14 amino acids. The V gene's germline CDR1 is MNHEY and CDR2 SVGAGI. The V and J ends lost 5 bases and 5 bases, in that order; junction bases with no gene match: 6. This CDR3 reads CASSKTGGSETQYF. In DNA, the CDR3 is TGTGCCAGCAGTAAGACAGGGGGATCGGAGACCCAGTACTTC.

The gene calls are TRBV19 and TRBJ1-1; D call uncertain. The V end lost 5 bases, the J end lost 0 bases, and 16 bases lay between the germline ends. The V gene's germline CDR1 is LNHDA and CDR2 SQIVND (reference sequence). The length of the CDR3 is 16 residues. CDR3 sequence reads: CASSVYLGTMNTEAFF. CDR3 sequence (DNA): TGTGCCAGTAGTGTTTACCTCGGAACCATGAACACTGAAGCTTTCTTT.

This clonotype has at least ten counts. The chain combines TRBV11-2 with TRBJ2-5, with 9 nucleotides matching TRBD2. V lost 1 base and J lost 2; bases outside the gene matches: 5. This CDR3 has 16 amino acids. In germline, CDR1 is SGHAT, CDR2 FQNNGV. The CDR3 loop reads CASSLGGSGGQETQYF. The DNA for the CDR3 is TGTGCCAGCAGCTTAGGAGGTAGCGGGGGTCAAGAGACCCAGTACTTC.